One T cell receptor (beta chain) is described in this entry. V dropped 4 bases and J dropped 7; count of bases not matched to a gene: 5. In germline, CDR1 is LGHDT, CDR2 YNNKEL (reference sequence). The CDR3 has 14 residues. This specimen belongs to a study of blood T cell repertoires in COVID-19. Turning to the study itself: The samples span acute and convalescent COVID-19 from the United States, Italy and Spain. Sample material is recorded as cDNA or gDNA derived from T cells, B-cell-depleted T cells, or PBMCs.

Authors' data handling: Scientists estimated how many nucleated cells there were by amplifying reference gene primers. This table comes from immunoSEQ multiplex PCR, and its TCRdb copy is limited to in-frame clones, with some not included. For V, J and clone size, that table is used; D and trimming come from the DNA. The table lists about 300,000 clones, around 88% of them singletons, with approximately 7.2% in the top ten. Sequenced input: peripheral blood. V and J are TRBV3-1 (or the pseudogene TRBV3-2) and TRBJ1-5; 9 positions agree with TRBD1. This clonotype was obtained from a woman in her twenties or thirties who had recovered from COVID-19. The CDR3 sequence: CASSLGGQGQPQHF. The CDR3 bases are TGTGCCAGCAGCCTTGGGGGACAGGGACAGCCCCAGCATTTT.